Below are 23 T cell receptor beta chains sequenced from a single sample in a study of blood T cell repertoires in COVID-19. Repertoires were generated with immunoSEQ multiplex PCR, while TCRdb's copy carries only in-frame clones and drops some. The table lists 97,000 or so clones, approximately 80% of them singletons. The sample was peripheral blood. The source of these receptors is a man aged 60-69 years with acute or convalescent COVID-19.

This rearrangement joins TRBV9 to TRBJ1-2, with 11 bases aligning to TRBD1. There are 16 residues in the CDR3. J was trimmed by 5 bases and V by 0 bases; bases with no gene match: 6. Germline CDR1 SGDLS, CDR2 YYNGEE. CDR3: CASSVGGTGGKYGYTF. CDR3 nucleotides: TGTGCCAGCAGCGTAGGAGGGACAGGGGGGAAATATGGCTACACCTTC.

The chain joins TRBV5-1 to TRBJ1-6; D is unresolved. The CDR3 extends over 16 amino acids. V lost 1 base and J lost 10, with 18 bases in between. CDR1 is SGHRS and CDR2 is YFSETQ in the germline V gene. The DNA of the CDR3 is TGCGCCAGCAGCTTGTCTTCGCCGGTGGGAGGCTCACCCCTCCACTTT. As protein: CASSLSSPVGGSPLHF.

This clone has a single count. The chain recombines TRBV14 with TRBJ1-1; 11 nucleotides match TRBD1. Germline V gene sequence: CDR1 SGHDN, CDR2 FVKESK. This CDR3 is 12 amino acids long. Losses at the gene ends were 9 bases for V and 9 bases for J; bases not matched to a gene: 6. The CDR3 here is CASGTGGLQAFF. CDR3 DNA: TGTGCCAGTGGGACAGGGGGTCTCCAAGCTTTCTTT.

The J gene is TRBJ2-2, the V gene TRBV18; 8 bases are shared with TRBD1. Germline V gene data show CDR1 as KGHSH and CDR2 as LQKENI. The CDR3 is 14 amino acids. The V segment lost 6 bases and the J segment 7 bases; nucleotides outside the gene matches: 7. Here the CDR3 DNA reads TGTGCCAGCTCCCCAGGGGGCGCGATCGGGGAGCTGTTTTTT. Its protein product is CASSPGGAIGELFF. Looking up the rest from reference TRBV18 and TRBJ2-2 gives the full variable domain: NAGVMQNPRHLVRRRGQEARLRCSPMKGHSHVYWYRQLPEEGLKFMVYLQKENIIDESGMPKERFSAEFPKEGPSILRIQQVVRGDSAAYFCASSPGGAIGELFFGEGSRLTVL.

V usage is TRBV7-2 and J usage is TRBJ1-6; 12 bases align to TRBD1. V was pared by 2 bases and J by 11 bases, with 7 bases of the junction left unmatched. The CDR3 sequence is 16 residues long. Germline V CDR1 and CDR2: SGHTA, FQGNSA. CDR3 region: CASSLTGTGGGPPLHF. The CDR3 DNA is TGTGCCAGCAGCTTAACCGGGACAGGGGGCGGTCCACCCCTCCACTTT. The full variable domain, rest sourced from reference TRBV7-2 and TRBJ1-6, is GAGVSQSPSNKVTEKGKDVELRCDPISGHTALYWYRQSLGQGLEFLIYFQGNSAPDKSGLPSDRFSAERTGGSVSTLTIQRTQQEDSAVYLCASSLTGTGGGPPLHFGNGTRLTVT.

For the CDR3, the DNA is TGTGCCAGCAGCCCCGGGTCTATCTATGGCTACACCTTC. Encoded protein: CASSPGSIYGYTF. The chain has TRBV6-5 and TRBJ1-2; no reliable D call. Germline V lookup: CDR1 MNHEY, CDR2 SVGAGI. CDR3 length equals 13 residues. The V gene lost 6 bases and the J gene lost 4 bases, with 12 bases spanning the gap.

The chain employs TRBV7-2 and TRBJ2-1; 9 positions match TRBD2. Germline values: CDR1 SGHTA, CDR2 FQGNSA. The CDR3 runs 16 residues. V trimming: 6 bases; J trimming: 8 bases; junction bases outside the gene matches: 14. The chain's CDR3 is CASRSAGGPMVDEQFF. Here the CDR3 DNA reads TGTGCCAGCAGATCGGCGGGAGGGCCGATGGTGGATGAGCAGTTCTTC.

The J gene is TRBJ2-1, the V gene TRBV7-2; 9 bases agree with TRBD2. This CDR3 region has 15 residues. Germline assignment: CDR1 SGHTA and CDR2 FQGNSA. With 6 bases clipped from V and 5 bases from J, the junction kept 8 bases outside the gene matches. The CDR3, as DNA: TGTGCCAGCAGGGGCTTTAGCGGGGGCCACAATGAGCAGTTCTTC. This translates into CASRGFSGGHNEQFF.

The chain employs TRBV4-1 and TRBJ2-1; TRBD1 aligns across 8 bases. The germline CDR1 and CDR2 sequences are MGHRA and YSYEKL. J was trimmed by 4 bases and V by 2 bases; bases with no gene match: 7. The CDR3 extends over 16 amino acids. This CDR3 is CASSQLTGGGYNEQFF. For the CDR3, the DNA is TGCGCCAGCAGCCAACTCACAGGGGGAGGATACAATGAGCAGTTCTTC.

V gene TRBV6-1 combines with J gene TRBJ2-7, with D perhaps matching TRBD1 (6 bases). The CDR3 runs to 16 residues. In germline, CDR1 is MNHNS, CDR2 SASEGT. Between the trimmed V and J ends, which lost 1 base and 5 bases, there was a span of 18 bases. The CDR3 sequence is CASSEGGHTNPHEQYV. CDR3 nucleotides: TGTGCCAGCAGTGAAGGGGGGCATACTAACCCTCACGAGCAGTACGTC.

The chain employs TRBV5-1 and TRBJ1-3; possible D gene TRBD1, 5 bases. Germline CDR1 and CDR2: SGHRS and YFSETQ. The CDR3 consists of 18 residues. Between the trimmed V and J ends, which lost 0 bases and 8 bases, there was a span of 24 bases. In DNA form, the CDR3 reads TGCGCCAGCAGCTTGGAGACCTGGGGCGCCTCCGAAGGACACACCATATATTTT. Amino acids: CASSLETWGASEGHTIYF.

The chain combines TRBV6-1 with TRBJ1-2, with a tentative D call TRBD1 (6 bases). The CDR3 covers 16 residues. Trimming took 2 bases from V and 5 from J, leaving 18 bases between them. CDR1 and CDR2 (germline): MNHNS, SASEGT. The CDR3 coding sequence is TGTGCCAGCAGTGAAATTGTTGGGGGCGCGAGGTATGGCTACACCTTC. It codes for CASSEIVGGARYGYTF.

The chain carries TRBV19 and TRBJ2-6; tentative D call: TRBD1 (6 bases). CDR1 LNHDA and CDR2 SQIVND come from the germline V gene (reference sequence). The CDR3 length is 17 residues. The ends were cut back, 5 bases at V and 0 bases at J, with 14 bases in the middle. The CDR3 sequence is CASSRRGEGSGANVLTF. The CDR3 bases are TGTGCCAGTAGTCGCAGGGGCGAGGGCTCTGGGGCCAACGTCCTGACTTTC.

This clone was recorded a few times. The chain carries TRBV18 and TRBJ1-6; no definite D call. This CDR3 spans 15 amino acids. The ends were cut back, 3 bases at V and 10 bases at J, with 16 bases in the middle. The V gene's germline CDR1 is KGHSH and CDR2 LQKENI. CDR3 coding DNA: TGTGCCAGCTCACCGGAGGAGCCAGAACGATCACCCCTCCACTTT. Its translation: CASSPEEPERSPLHF.

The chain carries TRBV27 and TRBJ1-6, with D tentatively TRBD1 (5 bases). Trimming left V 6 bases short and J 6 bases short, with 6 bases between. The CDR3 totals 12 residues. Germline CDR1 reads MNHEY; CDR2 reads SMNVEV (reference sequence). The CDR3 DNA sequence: TGTGCCAGCAGCAGGGTTAATTCACCCCTCCACTTT. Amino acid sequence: CASSRVNSPLHF.

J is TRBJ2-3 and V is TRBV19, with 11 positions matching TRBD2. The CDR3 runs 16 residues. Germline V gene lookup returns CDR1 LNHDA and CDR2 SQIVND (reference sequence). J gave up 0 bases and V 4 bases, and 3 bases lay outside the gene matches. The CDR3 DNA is TGTGCCAGTAGTAAACTAGCGGGAGTTAGCACAGATACGCAGTATTTT. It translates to CASSKLAGVSTDTQYF.

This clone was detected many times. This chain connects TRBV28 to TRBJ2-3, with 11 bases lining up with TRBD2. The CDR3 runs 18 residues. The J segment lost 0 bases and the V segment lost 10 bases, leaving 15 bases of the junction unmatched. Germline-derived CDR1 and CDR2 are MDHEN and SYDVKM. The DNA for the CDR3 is TGTGCCACCGCGAAGGGAACTAGCGGGGGCCCCAGCACAGATACGCAGTATTTT. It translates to CATAKGTSGGPSTDTQYF.

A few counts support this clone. CDR3 region: CASSIPRGQGRGYTF. Here the CDR3 DNA reads TGTGCCAGTAGTATTCCTAGGGGACAGGGTCGGGGCTACACCTTC. The chain combines TRBV19 with TRBJ1-2, with 9 positions matching TRBD1. The V gene end was trimmed by 3 bases and the J gene end by 8 bases; junction bases not matched to a gene: 10. Germline V gene data show CDR1 as LNHDA and CDR2 as SQIVND (reference sequence). The length of the CDR3 is 15 residues.

The CDR3: CASSPTGGGPYGYTF. For the CDR3, the DNA is TGTGCCAGCAGTCCGACAGGCGGGGGCCCCTATGGCTACACCTTC. V usage is TRBV5-4 and J usage is TRBJ1-2, with a weak D call TRBD1 (6 bases). Trimming left V 5 bases short and J 4 bases short, with 18 bases between. This CDR3 region has 15 residues. Germline assignment: CDR1 SGHNT and CDR2 YYREEE (reference sequence).

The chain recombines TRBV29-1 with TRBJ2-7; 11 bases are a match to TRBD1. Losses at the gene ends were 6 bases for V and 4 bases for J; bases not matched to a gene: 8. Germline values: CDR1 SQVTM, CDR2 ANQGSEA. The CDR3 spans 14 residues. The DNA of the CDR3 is TGCAGCGTAGAAACCGGGACAGGGGGTTACGAGCAGTACTTC. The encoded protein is CSVETGTGGYEQYF.

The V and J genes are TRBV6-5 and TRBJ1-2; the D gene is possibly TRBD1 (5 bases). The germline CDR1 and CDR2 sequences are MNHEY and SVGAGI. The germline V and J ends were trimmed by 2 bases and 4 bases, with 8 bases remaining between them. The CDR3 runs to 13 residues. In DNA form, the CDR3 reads TGTGCCAGCAGTTACCAGGGATCCTATGGCTACACCTTC. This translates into CASSYQGSYGYTF.

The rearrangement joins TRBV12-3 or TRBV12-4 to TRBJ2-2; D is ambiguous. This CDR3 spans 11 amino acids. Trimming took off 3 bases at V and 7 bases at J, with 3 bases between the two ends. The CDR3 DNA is TGTGCCAGCAGTTTCCTCGGGGAGCTGTTTTTT. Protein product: CASSFLGELFF.

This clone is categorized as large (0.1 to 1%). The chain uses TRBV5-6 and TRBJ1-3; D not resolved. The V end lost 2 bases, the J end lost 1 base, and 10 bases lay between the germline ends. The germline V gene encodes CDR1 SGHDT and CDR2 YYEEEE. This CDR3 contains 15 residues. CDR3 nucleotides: TGTGCCAGCAGCTTCGGTGGCGGTTCTGGAAACACCATATATTTT. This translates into CASSFGGGSGNTIYF.